This T cell receptor (beta chain) emerged from a study of blood T cell repertoires in COVID-19. Produced via immunoSEQ multiplex PCR; TCRdb's table is partial and in-frame only. The sample lists approximately 120,000 clones, 70% to 75% seen once, with around 6% in the top ten. This clone was seen more than once but under ten times. The CDR3 is made up of 16 amino acids. CDR1 and CDR2 (germline): LGHNA, YNFKEQ. The V gene lost 0 bases and the J gene lost 10 bases, with 16 bases spanning the gap. This rearrangement joins TRBV4-2 to TRBJ1-6; D gene ambiguous. Source material: peripheral blood. The clonotype originates from a man older than 75 with COVID-19, enrolled during active disease. The CDR3 is CASSQDQSAGWSPLHF. The CDR3 DNA reads as TGTGCCAGCAGCCAAGATCAGTCGGCGGGTTGGTCACCCCTCCACTTT.